One and the same sample provided the 16 T cell receptor beta chains below, sequenced in a study of glioma-infiltrating T cells. Using RNA template, CDR3s of TCR alpha and beta were amplified with iRepertoire arm-PCR. TCRdb fed the multiplex PCR reads into MiXCR, producing one record per CDR3 protein. The profile shows about 4,300 distinct CDR3 sequences, around 21% of them singletons. Sequenced material: glioma tissue, nonneoplastic brain tissue, or PBMCs (not recorded which). The receptors come from a human donor with low-grade glioma or glioblastoma, undergoing nonglioma brain surgery, or in good health (not recorded which).

This clonotype rates as medium-sized. The CDR3, as DNA: TGTGCCAGTAGTATAGGAGGGAGCAATCAGCCCCAGCATTTT. The encoded protein is CASSIGGSNQPQHF. The chain is built from TRBV19 and TRBJ1-5, with D unresolved. Germline CDR1 and CDR2: LNHDA and SQIVND (reference sequence). The ends were cut back, 1 base at V and 1 base at J, with 5 bases in the middle. The CDR3 sequence is 14 residues long.

In this sample, this clonotype is large. This chain joins TRBV6-1 and TRBJ2-3; 7 positions match TRBD1. The ends lost 6 bases at V and 2 bases at J; junction bases unmatched: 8. The germline CDR1 and CDR2 sequences are MNHNS and SASEGT. CDR3 length equals 15 residues. This CDR3 is CASSIPGQSTDTQYF. CDR3 bases: TGTGCCAGCAGCATTCCGGGACAGTCCACAGATACGCAGTATTTT.

In this sample, this clonotype is medium-sized. This chain links TRBV4-1 with TRBJ2-5, with 8 bases matching TRBD2. Germline V gene sequence: CDR1 MGHRA, CDR2 YSYEKL. This CDR3 is built from 15 residues. Trimming at V came to 0 bases and at J to 5 bases, leaving 5 bases not matched to a gene. The CDR3 nucleotides are TGCGCCAGCAGCCAAGAGCCCGGGGGGGCGGAGACCCAGTACTTC. It is translated as CASSQEPGGAETQYF.

This clonotype rates as medium-sized. This sequence joins TRBV15 and TRBJ1-5; D perhaps matches TRBD1 (5 bases). The ends were cut back, 3 bases at V and 6 bases at J, with 12 bases in the middle. The CDR3 sequence is 14 residues long. The germline V gene encodes CDR1 LNHNV and CDR2 YYDKDF (reference sequence). The CDR3 nucleotides read TGTGCCACCAGCAGTGGGGGGAATAGTCAGCCCCAGCATTTT. Its translation is CATSSGGNSQPQHF.

The genes are TRBV6-4 and TRBJ2-3, with 8 bases lining up with TRBD2. This CDR3 has 15 residues. J gave up 4 bases and V 0 bases, and 3 bases lay outside the gene matches. Germline-derived CDR1 and CDR2 are MRHNA and SNTAGT. The CDR3 sequence: CASSDSSGESDTQYF. DNA for the CDR3: TGTGCCAGCAGTGACTCTAGCGGGGAATCAGATACGCAGTATTTT.

This clonotype was counted ten times or more. The chain employs TRBV19 and TRBJ1-2, with no clear D. The CDR3 sequence is 16 residues long. Germline V lookup: CDR1 LNHDA, CDR2 SQIVND (reference sequence). Trimming shortened V by 0 bases and J by 5 bases, and 16 bases separated the two germline ends. CDR3 protein: CASSIDLAALGYGYTF. CDR3 DNA: TGTGCCAGTAGTATAGATCTGGCCGCGCTAGGGTATGGCTACACCTTC.

This clonotype was picked up many times. The chain couples TRBV12-3 or TRBV12-4 to TRBJ1-5; unclear D gene. The V end was cut by 4 bases, the J end by 3 bases, with 7 bases between. The CDR3 totals 13 residues. CDR3 in DNA: TGTGCCAGCAGTTCGAAATCCAATCAGCCCCAGCATTTT. It codes for CASSSKSNQPQHF.

This clonotype has ten or more counts. The rearrangement joins TRBV14 to TRBJ1-6; no definite D call. Germline assignment: CDR1 SGHDN and CDR2 FVKESK. V lost 1 base and J 0 bases, leaving 7 bases between the germline ends. There are 16 residues in the CDR3. This chain's CDR3 is CASSQGFSSYNSPLHF. The DNA for the CDR3 is TGTGCCAGCAGCCAAGGCTTCAGCTCCTATAATTCACCCCTCCACTTT.

This clonotype counts as medium-sized (0.01 to 0.1%). This chain links TRBV28 with TRBJ2-7; 7 bases map to TRBD1. V shed 6 bases, J shed 1 base, and the junction held 6 bases outside the gene matches. This CDR3 is built from 14 residues. Germline-derived CDR1 and CDR2 are MDHEN and SYDVKM. The CDR3 reads CASRMTGFSYEQYF. The CDR3 DNA sequence: TGTGCCAGCAGGATGACAGGGTTTTCCTACGAGCAGTACTTC.

Note on this clonotype: Germline is not matched at one junction end, which may reflect a read error. CDR3 DNA: TGTGCCAACAGCTTAAAAGGGGGGTTCAGTCCGAAAAATGAGCAGTTCTTC. Translating gives CANSLKGGFSPKNEQFF. V and J are TRBV7-3 and TRBJ2-1; TRBD1 or TRBD2 may be the D gene (6 bases each). The CDR3 sequence is 17 residues long. The germline V gene has CDR1 SGHTA and CDR2 FQGTGA.

The chain carries TRBV28 and TRBJ2-7, with TRBD1 as a possible D gene (6 bases). Germline V CDR1 and CDR2: MDHEN, SYDVKM. The CDR3 spans 14 residues. V dropped 6 bases and J dropped 5 bases, with 17 bases sitting between them. CDR3 residues: CASRQHRDMNEQYF. In nucleotides, the CDR3 is TGTGCCAGCAGACAACATCGGGACATGAACGAGCAGTACTTC.

This rearrangement joins TRBV5-6 to TRBJ2-7, with 10 bases aligning to TRBD2. The CDR3 contains 17 residues. Germline V gene data show CDR1 as SGHDT and CDR2 as YYEEEE. Trimming took 2 bases from V and 0 from J; bases not matched to a gene: 8. CDR3 sequence: CASSFKWTSGSSYEQYV. CDR3 nucleotides: TGTGCCAGCAGCTTTAAATGGACTAGCGGCAGCTCCTACGAGCAGTACGTC.

This clonotype was counted many times. The DNA of the CDR3 is TGTGCCAGTAGTGCGTCCTCTGGGGCCAACGTCCTGACTTTC. It codes for CASSASSGANVLTF. V usage is TRBV19 and J usage is TRBJ2-6; no definite D call. V was shortened by 5 bases and J by 0 bases, with 5 bases between the two germline ends. The CDR3 contains 14 residues. Germline V lookup: CDR1 LNHDA, CDR2 SQIVND (reference sequence).

On this clonotype itself: This may stem from a read error, because a much larger clone lies one nucleotide away. V gene TRBV19 combines with J gene TRBJ1-5; 8 positions agree with TRBD1. The CDR3 covers 15 residues. Per germline, CDR1 LNHDA and CDR2 SQIVND (reference sequence). The chain's CDR3 is CVSSPWTGSGQPQHF. The CDR3 coding sequence is TGTGTCAGTAGTCCGTGGACAGGGTCGGGTCAGCCCCAGCATTTT.

Notes on this clonotype: A much larger clone lies one base from this, so it may be a read error. The rearrangement links TRBV5-4 to TRBJ1-1; TRBD1 might be the D (5 bases). V lost 9 bases to trimming and J lost 9 bases, with 18 bases between them. The germline V gene has CDR1 SGHNT and CDR2 YYREEE (reference sequence). CDR3 size: 12 residues. The CDR3 region has the DNA TGTGCCATCGAGGACGGGGAGGGGAAAGCTTTCTTT. It specifies CAIEDGEGKAFF.

To note about this clonotype: The germline gene is not matched at one end of the junction; a read error may be the cause. V and J are TRBV3-1 and TRBJ1-1, with D unresolved. The CDR3 runs to 13 residues. Per germline, CDR1 LGHDT and CDR2 YNNKEL (reference sequence). The CDR3 DNA follows: TGTGCCAGCAACCAAGTACCCTCCACTGAAGCTTTCTTT. This encodes CASNQVPSTEAFF.